This TCR beta chain derives from a study of response to subunit inactivated influenza vaccine (dated by TCRdb to 2017 to 2018). The study in broad terms: Deep quantitative profiling of the T cell receptor repertoire was used in the study to follow responses to a trivalent subunit inactivated influenza vaccine.

Study-wide conclusions, independent of this receptor: It was suggested by the authors that each seasonal influenza vaccination may recruit only a limited number of new T cells.

Libraries were made using RT-PCR. Sequencing relied on an Illumina HiSeq 2500. TCRdb applied fastp at Q25 and MiXCR to the public reads, then kept only in-frame beta chains. Entries are consolidated by CDR3 protein sequence, retaining the most common genes and DNA. The sample table records around 160,000 distinct CDR3 sequences; about 11% of these occur just once. Approximately 13% of the sample belongs to the ten largest clones. This clonotype was seen a few times. What antigen it recognizes has not been identified. The sample holds no much larger clone one base away, and base qualities are not on file. The time point label on this specimen signifies: more than 40 days after influenza vaccine administration. Taken from cysteine to phenylalanine, the CDR3 has 15 residues. The sequence is cut down to CDR3 DNA, 45 bases in frame from base 1. V was cut back by 0 bases and J by 8 bases, leaving a gap of 16 bases between them.

Sample: non-naive T cells sorted from PBMCs, taken about 40 days after vaccination. Interpreted using the paper, the cell subset or site label stands for: memory T cell fraction. The chain couples TRBV12-3 or TRBV12-4 to TRBJ1-2; no D gene is confidently identified. The receptor was derived from a man aged 50-59 years who received an inactivated influenza vaccine. Donor details come from another sample of the same person, matched by shared clones. The base sequence is TGTGCCAGCAGTTTAGCGAGATTGAGGTATCGGGGCTACACCTTC. The encoded protein is CASSLARLRYRGYTF.